The 18 T cell receptor beta chains reported below all come from one sample, sequenced in a study of graft-versus-host responses after intestinal transplantation. Data came from immunoSEQ multiplex PCR; TCRdb stores just in-frame clones and leaves some out. The sample includes approximately 97,000 clones, just under 95% of them seen just once. Antigens of these TCRs are unknown. The specimen comprised unstimulated CD8+ T cells sorted from spleen or lymph node cells, sampled before transplant. The receptors here all came from a human donor who was the organ donor for an intestinal transplant.

The chain has TRBV12-5 and TRBJ1-1, with TRBD1 matching over 7 bases. The CDR3 sequence is 16 residues long. V lost 2 bases to trimming and J lost 0 bases; unmatched junction nucleotides: 6. The germline CDR1 and CDR2 sequences are LGHNT and FRNRAP. The CDR3 region has the DNA TGTGCTAGTGGTTTGACCACAGGGGTCCTGAACACTGAAGCTTTCTTT. Encoded protein: CASGLTTGVLNTEAFF.

The rearrangement uses TRBV4-2 and TRBJ2-1; D may be TRBD1 (5 bases). V gave up 0 bases and J gave up 4 bases, with 16 bases separating them. Germline V lookup: CDR1 LGHNA, CDR2 YNFKEQ. The CDR3 loop spans 17 amino acids. The CDR3: CASSQERGNKPYNEQFF. The CDR3 nucleotides read TGTGCCAGCAGCCAAGAAAGGGGAAACAAGCCATACAATGAGCAGTTCTTC.

This sequence joins TRBV13 and TRBJ2-1, with 7 bases matching TRBD2. Per the germline V gene, CDR1 is PRHDT and CDR2 is FYEKMQ (reference sequence). Losses at the gene ends were 2 bases for V and 0 bases for J; bases not matched to a gene: 4. CDR3 length: 16 amino acids. The CDR3 nucleotides read TGTGCCAGCAGCTTATGGGGCGGGAGCTCCTACAATGAGCAGTTCTTC. It is translated as CASSLWGGSSYNEQFF.

The table lists this clone with a few counts. This chain joins TRBV13 and TRBJ2-7, with 8 bases that match TRBD1. The CDR3 spans 15 residues. In germline, CDR1 is PRHDT, CDR2 FYEKMQ (reference sequence). The V segment lost 5 bases and the J segment 2 bases; nucleotides outside the gene matches: 8. CDR3 sequence: CASSRQGAVTYEQYF. As DNA, the CDR3 is TGTGCCAGCAGCCGGCAGGGGGCAGTAACCTACGAGCAGTACTTC.

This chain joins TRBV27 and TRBJ2-5, with 7 bases that match TRBD2. J gave up 3 bases and V 6 bases, and 1 base lay outside the gene matches. There are 12 residues in the CDR3. Per the germline V gene, CDR1 is MNHEY and CDR2 is SMNVEV (reference sequence). CDR3 sequence (DNA): TGTGCCAGCAGGGGGGGGGAAGAGACCCAGTACTTC. This encodes CASRGGEETQYF.

This sequence joins TRBV7-3 and TRBJ2-3; 12 nucleotides agree with TRBD2. This CDR3 spans 16 amino acids. Germline assignment: CDR1 SGHTA and CDR2 FQGTGA. The ends lost 3 bases at V and 0 bases at J; junction bases unmatched: 1. The CDR3 coding sequence is TGTGCCAGCAGCTTTGGACTAGCGGGGAGCACAGATACGCAGTATTTT. Residues: CASSFGLAGSTDTQYF.

The chain carries TRBV27 and TRBJ2-1; possibly TRBD2 for D (5 bases). With 8 bases removed from V and 1 base from J, the gap between germline ends came to 15 bases. The CDR3 is made up of 15 amino acids. Germline loops: CDR1 MNHEY, CDR2 SMNVEV (reference sequence). The CDR3 DNA is TGTGCCAGCGGAAGACCCTGGACTTCCTACAATGAGCAGTTCTTC. Encoded protein: CASGRPWTSYNEQFF.

This clone was seen a single time. The chain is built from TRBV27 and TRBJ1-1, with TRBD1 matching 7 bases. The CDR3 totals 17 residues. Germline V lookup: CDR1 MNHEY, CDR2 SMNVEV (reference sequence). The junction had 7 bases not matched to a gene; V was cut back by 0 bases and J by 0 bases. The CDR3 sequence is CASSLSRQGFLNTEAFF. The DNA for the CDR3 is TGTGCCAGCAGTTTATCCCGACAGGGTTTTTTGAACACTGAAGCTTTCTTT.

The CDR3 DNA is TGTGCCAGCAGTTCGTCCGAGACCCAGTACTTC. Translation gives CASSSSETQYF. The chain carries TRBV27 and TRBJ2-5, with unresolved D. The CDR3 covers 11 residues. The germline CDR1 and CDR2 sequences are MNHEY and SMNVEV (reference sequence). Trimming cost V 4 bases and J 5 bases, with 5 bases left between them.

This chain connects TRBV1 to TRBJ2-1; the D segment call TRBD2 is taken from the table without a DNA check. TRBV1 is classified as a pseudogene. The CDR3 extends over 17 amino acids. The CDR3 DNA reads TGCACCAGCAGCCTAAGCCCGACTAGCGGGACCTACAATGAGCAGTTCTTC. Its protein product is CTSSLSPTSGTYNEQFF.

V is TRBV13 and J is TRBJ2-5, with D possibly matching TRBD2 (6 bases). This CDR3 is built from 15 residues. Germline CDR1 and CDR2: PRHDT and FYEKMQ (reference sequence). Trimming left V 2 bases short and J 4 bases short, with 14 bases between. In DNA, the CDR3 is TGTGCCAGCAGCTTACCGAAAGGGACTGGAGAGACCCAGTACTTC. It translates to CASSLPKGTGETQYF.

The CDR3 nucleotides read TGCAGCGTTGTTACAGGGGGAGTTAATTATGGCTACACCTTC. Amino acid sequence: CSVVTGGVNYGYTF. V usage is TRBV29-1 and J usage is TRBJ1-2; 8 bases are shared with TRBD1. Germline CDR1 and CDR2: SQVTM and ANQGSEA. With 4 bases clipped from V and 5 bases from J, the junction kept 9 bases outside the gene matches. This CDR3 spans 14 amino acids.

The chain has TRBV5-6 and TRBJ2-5; TRBD2 agrees at 10 bases. The length of the CDR3 is 15 residues. Germline V gene sequence: CDR1 SGHDT, CDR2 YYEEEE. J lost 5 bases, V lost 4 bases, and 8 bases had no gene match. For the CDR3, the DNA is TGTGCCAGCAGCAGAAGCGGGGGGGCAGGGGAGACCCAGTACTTC. This translates into CASSRSGGAGETQYF.

This chain connects TRBV7-9 to TRBJ1-4; D is perhaps TRBD1 (6 bases). Germline V lookup: CDR1 SEHNR, CDR2 FQNEAQ (reference sequence). V lost 1 base to trimming and J lost 5 bases, with 8 bases between them. This CDR3 has 14 amino acids. In DNA form, the CDR3 reads TGTGCCAGCAGCTTAGAACAGGGAAATGAAAAACTGTTTTTT. Its translation is CASSLEQGNEKLFF.

The V gene is TRBV15, the J gene TRBJ2-7, with D tentatively TRBD1 (5 bases). CDR1 and CDR2 (germline): LNHNV, YYDKDF (reference sequence). V lost 0 bases and J lost 2, with 11 bases in between. This CDR3 comprises 15 residues. This chain's CDR3 is CATSRERTPAYEQYF. CDR3 sequence (DNA): TGTGCCACCAGCAGAGAGAGGACACCGGCCTACGAGCAGTACTTC.

The chain employs TRBV28 and TRBJ1-5; D is possibly TRBD1 (5 bases). Germline-derived CDR1 and CDR2 are MDHEN and SYDVKM. The CDR3 length is 15 residues. The germline V and J ends were trimmed by 6 bases and 1 base, with 13 bases remaining between them. DNA for the CDR3: TGTGCCAGCAGGGACACGCCGACCAGCAATCAGCCCCAGCATTTT. Residues: CASRDTPTSNQPQHF.

The rearrangement joins TRBV19 to TRBJ2-3; TRBD2 matches 10 bases. This CDR3 has 17 residues. The germline V gene encodes CDR1 LNHDA and CDR2 SQIVND (reference sequence). J lost 5 bases, V lost 3 bases, and 11 bases had no gene match. CDR3 sequence (DNA): TGTGCCAGTAGTATGGGAACCTTAGCGGGAGGCGAAGATACGCAGTATTTT. Encoded protein: CASSMGTLAGGEDTQYF.

The V and J genes are TRBV28 and TRBJ2-2; TRBD2 aligns across 7 bases. The V segment lost 7 bases and the J segment 7 bases; nucleotides outside the gene matches: 12. Germline-derived CDR1 and CDR2 are MDHEN and SYDVKM. The CDR3 contains 15 residues. The CDR3 protein is CASIGPGGTRGELFF. In DNA, the CDR3 is TGTGCCAGCATCGGGCCGGGAGGTACGCGCGGGGAGCTGTTTTTT.